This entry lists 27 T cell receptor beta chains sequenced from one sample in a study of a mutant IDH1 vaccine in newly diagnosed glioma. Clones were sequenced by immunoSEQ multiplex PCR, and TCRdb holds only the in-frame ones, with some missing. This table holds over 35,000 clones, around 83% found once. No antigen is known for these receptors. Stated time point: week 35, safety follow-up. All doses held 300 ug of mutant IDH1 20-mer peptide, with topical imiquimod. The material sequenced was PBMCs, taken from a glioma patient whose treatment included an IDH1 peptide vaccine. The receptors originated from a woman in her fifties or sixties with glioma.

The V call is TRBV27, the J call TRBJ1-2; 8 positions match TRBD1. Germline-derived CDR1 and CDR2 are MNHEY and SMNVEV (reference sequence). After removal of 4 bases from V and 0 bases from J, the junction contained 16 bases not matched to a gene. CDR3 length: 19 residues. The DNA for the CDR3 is TGTGCCAGCAGTTCGCGCCGGGACAGGCACGGTTCGGCTAACTATGGCTACACCTTC. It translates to CASSSRRDRHGSANYGYTF.

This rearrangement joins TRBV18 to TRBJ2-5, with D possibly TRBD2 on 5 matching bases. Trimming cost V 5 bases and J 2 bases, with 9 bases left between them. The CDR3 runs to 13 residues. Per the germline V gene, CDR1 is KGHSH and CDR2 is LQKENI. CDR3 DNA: TGTGCCAGCTCAAGAGGAGGACAAGAGACCCAGTACTTC. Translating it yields CASSRGGQETQYF.

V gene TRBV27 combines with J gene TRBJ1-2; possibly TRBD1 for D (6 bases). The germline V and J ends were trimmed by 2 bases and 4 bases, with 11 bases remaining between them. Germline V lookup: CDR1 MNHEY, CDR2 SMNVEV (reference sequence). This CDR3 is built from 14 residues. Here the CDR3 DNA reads TGTGCCAGCAGTTTACGGGGGCAGCTCTATGGCTACACCTTC. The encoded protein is CASSLRGQLYGYTF.

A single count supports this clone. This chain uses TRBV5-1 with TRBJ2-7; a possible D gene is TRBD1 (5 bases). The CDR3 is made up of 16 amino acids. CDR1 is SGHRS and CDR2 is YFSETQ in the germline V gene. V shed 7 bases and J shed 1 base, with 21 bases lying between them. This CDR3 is CASGMPWGSPSYEQYF. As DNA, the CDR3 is TGCGCCAGCGGGATGCCGTGGGGCTCACCATCCTACGAGCAGTACTTC.

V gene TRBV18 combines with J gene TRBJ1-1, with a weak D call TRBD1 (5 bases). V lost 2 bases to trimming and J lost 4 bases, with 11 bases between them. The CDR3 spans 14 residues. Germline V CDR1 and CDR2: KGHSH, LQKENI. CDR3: CASSPGSGFTEAFF. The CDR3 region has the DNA TGTGCCAGCTCACCAGGGTCAGGGTTCACTGAAGCTTTCTTT.

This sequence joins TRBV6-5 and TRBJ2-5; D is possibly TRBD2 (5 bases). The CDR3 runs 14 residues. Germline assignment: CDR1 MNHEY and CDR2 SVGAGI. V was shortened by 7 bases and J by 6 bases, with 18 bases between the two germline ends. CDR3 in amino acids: CASKPQRGSQTQYF. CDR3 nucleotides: TGTGCCAGCAAACCTCAACGGGGATCTCAGACCCAGTACTTC.

CDR3 nucleotides: TGTGCCAGTAGCCCACAGGGCCACTATGGCTACACCTTC. Translation: CASSPQGHYGYTF. V usage is TRBV19 and J usage is TRBJ1-2, with a tentative D call TRBD1 (6 bases). V was clipped by 6 bases and J by 3 bases, with 11 bases between them. This CDR3 is 13 amino acids long. Germline V lookup: CDR1 LNHDA, CDR2 SQIVND (reference sequence).

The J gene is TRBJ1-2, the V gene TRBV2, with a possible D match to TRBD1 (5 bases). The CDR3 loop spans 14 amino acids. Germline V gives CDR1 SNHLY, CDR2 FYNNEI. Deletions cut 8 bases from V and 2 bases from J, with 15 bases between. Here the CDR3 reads CASSRDGLNYGYTF. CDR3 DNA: TGTGCCAGCTCCCGGGACGGCTTAAACTATGGCTACACCTTC.

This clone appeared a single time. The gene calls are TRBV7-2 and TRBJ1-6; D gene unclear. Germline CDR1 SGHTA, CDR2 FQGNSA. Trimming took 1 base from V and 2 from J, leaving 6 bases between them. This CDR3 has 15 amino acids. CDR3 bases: TGTGCCAGCAGCTTAGGACGCCCCTATAATTCACCCCTCCACTTT. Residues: CASSLGRPYNSPLHF.

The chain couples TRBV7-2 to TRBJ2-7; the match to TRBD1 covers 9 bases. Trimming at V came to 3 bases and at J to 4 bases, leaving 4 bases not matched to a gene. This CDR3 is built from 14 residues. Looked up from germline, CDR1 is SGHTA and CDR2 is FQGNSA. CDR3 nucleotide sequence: TGTGCCAGCAGCTTCGGGACAGGGAGTTACGAGCAGTACTTC. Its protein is CASSFGTGSYEQYF. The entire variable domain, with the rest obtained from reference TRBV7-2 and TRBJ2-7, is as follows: GAGVSQSPSNKVTEKGKDVELRCDPISGHTALYWYRQSLGQGLEFLIYFQGNSAPDKSGLPSDRFSAERTGGSVSTLTIQRTQQEDSAVYLCASSFGTGSYEQYFGPGTRLTVT.

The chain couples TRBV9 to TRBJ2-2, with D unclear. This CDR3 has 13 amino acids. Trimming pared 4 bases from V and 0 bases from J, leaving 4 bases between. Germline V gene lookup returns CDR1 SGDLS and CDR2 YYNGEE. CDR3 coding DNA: TGTGCCAGCAGCCCCACGAACACCGGGGAGCTGTTTTTT. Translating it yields CASSPTNTGELFF.

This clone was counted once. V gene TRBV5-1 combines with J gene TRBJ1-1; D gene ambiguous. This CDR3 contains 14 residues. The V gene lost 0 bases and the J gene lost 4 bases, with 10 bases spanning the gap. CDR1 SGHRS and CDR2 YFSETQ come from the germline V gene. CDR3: CASSLVVAATEAFF. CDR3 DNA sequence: TGCGCCAGCAGCTTGGTAGTGGCAGCCACTGAAGCTTTCTTT.

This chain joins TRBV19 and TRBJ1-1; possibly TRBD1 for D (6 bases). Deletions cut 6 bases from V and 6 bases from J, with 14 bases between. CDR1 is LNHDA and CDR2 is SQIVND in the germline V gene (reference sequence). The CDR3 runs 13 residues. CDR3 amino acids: CASSKGDRPEAFF. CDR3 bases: TGTGCCAGTAGCAAAGGCGACAGGCCTGAAGCTTTCTTT.

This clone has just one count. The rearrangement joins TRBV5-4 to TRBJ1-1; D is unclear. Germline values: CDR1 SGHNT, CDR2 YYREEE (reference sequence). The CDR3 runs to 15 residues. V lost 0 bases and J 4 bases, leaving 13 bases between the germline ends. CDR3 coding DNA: TGTGCCAGCAGCTTGGCCGCGGGCGCGGTCACTGAAGCTTTCTTT. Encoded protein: CASSLAAGAVTEAFF.

This CDR3 reads CATGEDNEQFF. CDR3 coding DNA: TGTGCCACCGGGGAGGACAATGAGCAGTTCTTC. The genes are TRBV9 and TRBJ2-1; possibly TRBD2 for D (6 bases). V lost 9 bases to trimming and J lost 5 bases, with 9 bases between them. From germline, CDR1 is SGDLS and CDR2 YYNGEE. This CDR3 has 11 amino acids.

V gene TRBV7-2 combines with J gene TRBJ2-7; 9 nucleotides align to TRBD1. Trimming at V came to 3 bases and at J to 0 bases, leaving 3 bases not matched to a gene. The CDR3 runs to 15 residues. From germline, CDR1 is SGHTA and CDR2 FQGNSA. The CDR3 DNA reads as TGTGCCAGCAGCTTGGACAGGGGACGCTCCTACGAGCAGTACTTC. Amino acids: CASSLDRGRSYEQYF.

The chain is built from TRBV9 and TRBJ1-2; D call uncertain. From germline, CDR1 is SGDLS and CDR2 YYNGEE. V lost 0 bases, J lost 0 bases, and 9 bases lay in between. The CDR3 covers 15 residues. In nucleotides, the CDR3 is TGTGCCAGCAGCGTAGGGGGTTCCCCTAACTATGGCTACACCTTC. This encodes CASSVGGSPNYGYTF.

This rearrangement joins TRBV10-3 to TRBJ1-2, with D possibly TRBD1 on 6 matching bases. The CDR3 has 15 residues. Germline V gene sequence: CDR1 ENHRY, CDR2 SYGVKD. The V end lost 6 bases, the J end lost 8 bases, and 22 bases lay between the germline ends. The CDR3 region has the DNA TGTGCCATCAGCGCCATTTCAGGGGATTCTAAAGGCTACACCTTC. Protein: CAISAISGDSKGYTF.

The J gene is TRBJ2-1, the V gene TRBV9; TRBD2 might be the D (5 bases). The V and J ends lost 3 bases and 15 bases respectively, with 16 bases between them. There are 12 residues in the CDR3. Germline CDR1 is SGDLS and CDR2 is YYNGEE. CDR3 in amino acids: CASSAVGDSLFF. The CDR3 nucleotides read TGTGCCAGCAGCGCCGTGGGAGACTCTCTGTTCTTC.

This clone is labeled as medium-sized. CDR3 amino acids: CARNPGQGDTIYF. DNA of the CDR3: TGTGCCAGAAACCCGGGACAGGGAGACACCATATATTTT. The rearrangement uses TRBV2 and TRBJ1-3, with 9 bases lining up with TRBD1. Per germline, CDR1 SNHLY and CDR2 FYNNEI. V shed 9 bases and J 8 bases; nucleotides not matched to a gene: 8. The CDR3 is 13 amino acids.

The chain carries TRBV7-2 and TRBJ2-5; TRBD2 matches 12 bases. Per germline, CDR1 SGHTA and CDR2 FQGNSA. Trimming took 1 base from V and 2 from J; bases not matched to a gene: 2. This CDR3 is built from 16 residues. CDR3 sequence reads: CASSLGLAGGQETQYF. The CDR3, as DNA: TGTGCCAGCAGCTTAGGGCTAGCGGGGGGGCAAGAGACCCAGTACTTC.

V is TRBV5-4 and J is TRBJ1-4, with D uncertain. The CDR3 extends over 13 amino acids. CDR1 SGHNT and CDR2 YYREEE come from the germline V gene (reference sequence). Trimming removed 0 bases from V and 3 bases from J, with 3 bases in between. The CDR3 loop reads CASSLAPNEKLFF. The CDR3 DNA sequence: TGTGCCAGCAGCTTGGCCCCTAATGAAAAACTGTTTTTT.

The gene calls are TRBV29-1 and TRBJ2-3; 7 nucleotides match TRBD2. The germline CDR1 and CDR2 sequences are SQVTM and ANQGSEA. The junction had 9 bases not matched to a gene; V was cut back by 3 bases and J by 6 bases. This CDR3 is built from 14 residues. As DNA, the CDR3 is TGCAGCGTTGAGGAGGCGGGAGTTTCGGATACGCAGTATTTT. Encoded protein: CSVEEAGVSDTQYF.

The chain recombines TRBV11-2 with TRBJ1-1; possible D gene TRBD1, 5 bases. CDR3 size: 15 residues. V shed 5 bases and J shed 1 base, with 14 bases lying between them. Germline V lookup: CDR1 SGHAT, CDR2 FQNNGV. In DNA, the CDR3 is TGTGCCAGCAGCCTCTTCGGGACGGGGAACACTGAAGCTTTCTTT. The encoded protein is CASSLFGTGNTEAFF.

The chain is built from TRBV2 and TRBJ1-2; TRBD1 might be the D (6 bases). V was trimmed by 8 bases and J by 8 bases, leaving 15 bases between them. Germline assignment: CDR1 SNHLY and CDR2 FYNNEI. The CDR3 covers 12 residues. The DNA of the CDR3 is TGTGCCAGCCGATTACAGGGACAAGGCTACACCTTC. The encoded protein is CASRLQGQGYTF.

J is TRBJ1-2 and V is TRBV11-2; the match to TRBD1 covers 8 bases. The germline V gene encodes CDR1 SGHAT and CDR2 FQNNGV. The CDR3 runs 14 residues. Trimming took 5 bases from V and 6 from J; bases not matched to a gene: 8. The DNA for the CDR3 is TGTGCCAGCAGCCCCACCTCAGGGGGCCATGGCTACACCTTC. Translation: CASSPTSGGHGYTF.

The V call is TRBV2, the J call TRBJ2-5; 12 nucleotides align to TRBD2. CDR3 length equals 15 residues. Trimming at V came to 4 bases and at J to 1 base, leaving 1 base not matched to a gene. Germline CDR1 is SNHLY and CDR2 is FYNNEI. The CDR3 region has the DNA TGTGCCAGCAGTGGGACTAGCGGGGCCCAAGAGACCCAGTACTTC. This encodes CASSGTSGAQETQYF.